This T cell receptor (beta chain) is from a study of radiation and T cells in renal cell carcinoma. Time point noted: blood 4 weeks post-SBRT, at nephrectomy. Treatment reported: 15 Gy SBRT to primary tumor, nephrectomy 4 weeks later. Nephrectomy followed 15 Gy stereotactic body radiation by 4 weeks. This CDR3 comprises 17 residues. Germline loops: CDR1 SGHNT, CDR2 YENEEA. Trimming removed 0 bases at V and 1 base at J, with 14 bases between. Repertoires were generated with immunoSEQ multiplex PCR, while TCRdb's copy carries only in-frame clones and drops some. The sample records roughly 58,000 clones, around three quarters being singletons.

This sequence originates from a man between 60 and 75 years old with renal cell carcinoma. The sequencing here drew on blood, taken from a patient whose treatment included radiotherapy and nephrectomy. This chain uses TRBV11-3 with TRBJ2-3, with D uncertain. This CDR3 reads CASSLDSQTPRTDTQYF. As DNA, the CDR3 is TGTGCCAGCAGCTTAGATAGCCAGACCCCACGCACAGATACGCAGTATTTT.